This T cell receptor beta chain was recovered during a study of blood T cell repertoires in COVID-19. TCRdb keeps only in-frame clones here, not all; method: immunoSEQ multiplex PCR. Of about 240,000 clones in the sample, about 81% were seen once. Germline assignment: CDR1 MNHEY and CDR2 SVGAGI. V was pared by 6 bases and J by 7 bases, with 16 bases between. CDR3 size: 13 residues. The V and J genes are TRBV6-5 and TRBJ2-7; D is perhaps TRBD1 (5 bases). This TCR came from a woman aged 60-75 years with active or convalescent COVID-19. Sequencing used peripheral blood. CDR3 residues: CASRDNDLGEQYF. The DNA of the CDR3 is TGTGCCAGCAGGGACAACGATCTCGGGGAGCAGTACTTC.